A single sample gave rise to the 7 T cell receptor beta chains below, sequenced in a study of control samples from healthy donors and cancer patients. Clones were sequenced by immunoSEQ multiplex PCR, and TCRdb holds only the in-frame ones, with some missing. The sample lists around 70,000 clones, 94% occurring once. Specimen: blood. Receptors originate from a woman aged 25 to 39 in good health.

This clone is a singleton in its sample. The chain employs TRBV6-5 and TRBJ1-2, with TRBD1 matching over 8 bases. The J segment lost 2 bases and the V segment lost 10 bases, leaving 9 bases of the junction unmatched. Germline lookup yields CDR1 MNHEY and CDR2 SVGAGI. The CDR3 contains 14 residues. The CDR3 region has the DNA TGTGCCACCGGGGGCCGGACAGGGAACTATGGCTACACCTTC. Translating it yields CATGGRTGNYGYTF.

Here the CDR3 reads CASNLAAHYGYTF. Here the CDR3 DNA reads TGTGCCAGCAATTTGGCAGCCCACTATGGCTACACCTTC. The chain is built from TRBV2 and TRBJ1-2; D is unresolved. Trimming cost V 7 bases and J 3 bases, with 12 bases left between them. CDR1 SNHLY and CDR2 FYNNEI come from the germline V gene. This CDR3 contains 13 residues.

The rearrangement uses TRBV7-3 and TRBJ2-3; a possible D gene is TRBD1 (6 bases). CDR1 is SGHTA and CDR2 is FQGTGA in the germline V gene. This CDR3 is 13 amino acids long. The V end was cut by 8 bases, the J end by 2 bases, with 11 bases between. CDR3 in amino acids: CASSGETTDTQYF. Written as DNA, the CDR3 is TGTGCCAGCTCAGGGGAAACCACAGATACGCAGTATTTT.

Concerning this clone: Other DNA sequences in this specimen translate into the identical CDR3. The chain couples TRBV3-1 (or the pseudogene TRBV3-2) to TRBJ1-1; no definite D call. Per germline, CDR1 LGHDT and CDR2 YNNKEL (reference sequence). The V gene lost 4 bases and the J gene lost 4 bases, with 4 bases spanning the gap. The CDR3 extends over 11 amino acids. The CDR3, as DNA: TGTGCCAGCAGCCGGGGCACTGAAGCTTTCTTT. It translates to CASSRGTEAFF.

The chain couples TRBV7-3 to TRBJ2-7, with D unresolved. The CDR3 consists of 13 residues. Germline V gene data show CDR1 as SGHTA and CDR2 as FQGTGA. Trimming shortened V by 2 bases and J by 3 bases, and 8 bases separated the two germline ends. The CDR3 here is CASSLFPHYEQYF. CDR3 nucleotide sequence: TGTGCCAGCAGCTTATTTCCGCACTACGAGCAGTACTTC.

This clone was observed once. This chain connects TRBV5-8 to TRBJ2-2, with 7 bases identical to TRBD1. The CDR3 loop spans 17 amino acids. Germline trimming cut 2 bases from V and 7 bases from J; bases unmatched to any gene: 14. Germline V lookup: CDR1 SGHTS, CDR2 YDEGEE. The CDR3 nucleotides read TGTGCCAGCAGCTTCTCCGATTTAGAATACAGGGGCGGGGAGCTGTTTTTT. It is translated as CASSFSDLEYRGGELFF.

The chain employs TRBV24-1 and TRBJ2-1, with 10 bases that match TRBD2. CDR1 and CDR2 from the germline V gene are KGHDR and SFDVKD. J gave up 7 bases and V 3 bases, and 8 bases lay outside the gene matches. The CDR3 consists of 16 residues. The CDR3: CATSDTAGGLWNEQFF. In nucleotides, the CDR3 is TGTGCCACCAGTGATACAGCGGGGGGGCTATGGAATGAGCAGTTCTTC.